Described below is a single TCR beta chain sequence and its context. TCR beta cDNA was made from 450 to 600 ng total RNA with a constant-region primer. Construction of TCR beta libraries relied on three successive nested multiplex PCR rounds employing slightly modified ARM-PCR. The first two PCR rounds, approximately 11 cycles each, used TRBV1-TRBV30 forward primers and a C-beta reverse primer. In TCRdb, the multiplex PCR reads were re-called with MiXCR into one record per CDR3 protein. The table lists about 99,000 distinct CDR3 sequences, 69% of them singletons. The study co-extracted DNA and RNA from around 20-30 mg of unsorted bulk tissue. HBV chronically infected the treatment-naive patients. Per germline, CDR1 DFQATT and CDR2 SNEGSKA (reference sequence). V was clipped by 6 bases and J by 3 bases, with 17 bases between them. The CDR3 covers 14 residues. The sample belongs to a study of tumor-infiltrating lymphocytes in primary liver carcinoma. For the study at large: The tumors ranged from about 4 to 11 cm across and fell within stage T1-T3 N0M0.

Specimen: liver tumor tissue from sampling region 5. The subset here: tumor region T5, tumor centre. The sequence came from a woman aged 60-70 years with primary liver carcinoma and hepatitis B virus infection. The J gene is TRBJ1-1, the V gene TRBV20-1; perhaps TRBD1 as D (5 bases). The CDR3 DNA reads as TGCAGTGCCCTGGGGCACAAAAGGGACACTGAAGCTTTCTTT. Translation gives CSALGHKRDTEAFF.